The entry below describes one T cell receptor (beta chain). Its antigen is currently not known. Per-nucleotide qualities are absent, and no much larger clonotype sits a single base away. The receptor library was made with the immunoSEQ multiplex PCR assay. TCRdb carries this immuneACCESS record with in-frame sequences only. Its versions omit some clonotypes, under half of them owing to an unresolved V gene in the studies checked, with the rest unexplained. The table for this sample lists 190,000 or so clones; about 93% of them were counted only once. About 1.5% of the sample is in the top ten clones. The data stem from a study of control samples from healthy donors and cancer patients (TCRdb year 2020). In the germline V gene (reference sequence), CDR1 corresponds to LNHNV and CDR2 to YYDKDF. The CDR3 holds 16 amino acids from the cysteine to the phenylalanine. CDR3 DNA only is kept here, 48 bases in frame from base 1. V loses 0 bases, J loses 5 bases, and the germline ends lie 16 bases apart.

In this chain, TRBV15 is recombined with TRBJ2-5; too little of a D gene remains to name it. Material: blood. This receptor was identified in a man aged 18 to 29 in good health. The CDR3 corresponds to CATSRDLWQGLETQYF. The nucleotide sequence is TGTGCCACCAGCAGAGATTTGTGGCAAGGTCTGGAGACCCAGTACTTC.